This T cell receptor (beta chain) was obtained from a study of T cell repertoires in cytomegalovirus infection. Study-level information: The authors relied on CMV epitopes, both recently identified HLA-C-restricted and well-studied HLA-B-restricted.

TCRdb reanalysed the reads using MiXCR and keeps one entry per CDR3 protein. The sample has hundreds of thousands of distinct CDR3 sequences, approximately 46% seen once. V shed 5 bases and J shed 2 bases, with 15 bases lying between them. The germline CDR1 and CDR2 sequences are LGHNT and FRNRAP. The length of the CDR3 is 15 residues. Comment on this clonotype: Its specificity is not known.

The genes are TRBV12-5 and TRBJ2-5, with D unresolved. This clonotype was sampled from a human donor in good health (CMV status not recorded). Some clones in this sample may be carry-over from other donors' samples. Sequenced here: cultured PBMCs, sampled from culture after CMV antigen stimulation. In nucleotides, the CDR3 is TGTGCTAGTGGTCCAGGAGATACCTATCAAGAGACCCAGTACTTC. This gives the protein CASGPGDTYQETQYF.